Only a few counts were recorded for the clone carrying this TCR beta chain. No antigen is known for it. TCRdb passed the PCR reads through MiXCR, listing each CDR3 protein once. The table includes about 640,000 distinct CDR3 sequences, just under 20% detected once. The data stem from a study of molecular identifiers for immune sequencing clone quantification. Study observations and caveats: In naive cells, clones above 20 RNA copies held under 1% of molecules, whereas in effector cells they held over 98%.

CDR3 length: 15 residues. Germline lookup yields CDR1 SGHKS and CDR2 YYEKEE (reference sequence). Germline trimming cut 7 bases from V and 2 bases from J; bases unmatched to any gene: 12. In the sort, naive CD8 T cells were defined as CD8+CD4-CCR7+CD45RA+. V usage is TRBV5-5 and J usage is TRBJ2-7; 7 nucleotides agree with TRBD1. Sequenced: naive CD8+ T cells from blood, with Jurkat cell RNA spiked in. Subset denoted: FACS-sorted CD8+CD4-CCR7+CD45RA+ naive T cells. The receptor comes from a human donor in good health. Some libraries in this study had Jurkat cell RNA spiked in. The CDR3 is CASSTTGVFTYEQYF. The CDR3 DNA reads TGTGCCAGCTCCACCACAGGGGTATTCACCTACGAGCAGTACTTC.